Listed below are T cell receptor beta chains from one sample, sequenced in a study of cytomegalovirus exposure and HLA in healthy donors. Data came from immunoSEQ multiplex PCR; TCRdb stores just in-frame clones and leaves some out. The table includes some 210,000 clones, around 87% detected once. Sequencing used PBMCs. The receptors come from a woman aged 18 to 35 in good health and CMV-seropositive. Both conserved end residues are part of each CDR3. The order of the fields is D gene, J gene, V gene, clone size, CDR3 protein, CDR3 DNA. A D gene is named only where the DNA matches it firmly. Clone size is stated in some rows and not others, as once, few, many or a class when expanded.

d_gene: TRBD2
j_gene: TRBJ2-1
v_gene: TRBV6-1
abundance: -
CDR3aa: CASSEVVGSGRGNEQFF
CDR3nt: TGTGCCAGCAGTGAAGTAGTCGGGAGCGGGAGAGGGAATGAGCAGTTCTTC

d_gene: TRBD2
j_gene: TRBJ2-1
v_gene: TRBV5-1
abundance: once
CDR3aa: CASSLSGISYNEQFF
CDR3nt: TGCGCCAGCAGCTTAAGCGGGATCTCCTACAATGAGCAGTTCTTC

d_gene: -
j_gene: TRBJ1-5
v_gene: TRBV28
abundance: -
CDR3aa: CASSLVQGRGDNQPQHF
CDR3nt: TGTGCCAGCAGTTTAGTCCAGGGGCGCGGTGACAATCAGCCCCAGCATTTT

d_gene: TRBD1
j_gene: TRBJ1-1
v_gene: TRBV2
abundance: -
CDR3aa: CASKDRGDTEAFF
CDR3nt: TGTGCCAGTAAGGACAGGGGAGACACTGAAGCTTTCTTT

d_gene: TRBD2
j_gene: TRBJ2-3
v_gene: TRBV6-4
abundance: -
CDR3aa: CASSATSGSATDTQYF
CDR3nt: TGTGCCAGCAGTGCAACTAGCGGGAGTGCGACAGATACGCAGTATTTT

d_gene: -
j_gene: TRBJ2-1
v_gene: TRBV28
abundance: -
CDR3aa: CASSLTRGGGFEQFF
CDR3nt: TGTGCCAGCAGTTTGACCCGTGGAGGGGGCTTTGAGCAGTTCTTC

d_gene: TRBD1
j_gene: TRBJ2-6
v_gene: TRBV9
abundance: -
CDR3aa: CASSVGDRGESGANVLTF
CDR3nt: TGTGCCAGCAGCGTCGGGGACAGAGGGGAGTCTGGGGCCAACGTCCTGACTTTC

d_gene: TRBD1
j_gene: TRBJ1-3
v_gene: TRBV28
abundance: -
CDR3aa: CASTPPDRGRSGDTIYF
CDR3nt: TGTGCCAGCACCCCTCCGGACAGGGGGCGATCGGGAGACACCATATATTTT

d_gene: TRBD2
j_gene: TRBJ2-1
v_gene: TRBV19
abundance: -
CDR3aa: CASSISGSSYNEQFF
CDR3nt: TGTGCCAGTAGTATAAGCGGGAGCTCCTACAATGAGCAGTTCTTC

d_gene: TRBD2
j_gene: TRBJ2-1
v_gene: TRBV27
abundance: -
CDR3aa: CASSELAGGNEQFF
CDR3nt: TGTGCCAGCAGTGAACTAGCGGGAGGAAATGAGCAGTTCTTC

d_gene: -
j_gene: TRBJ2-7
v_gene: TRBV29-1
abundance: -
CDR3aa: CSVDPMDWLTLIIYEQYF
CDR3nt: TGCAGCGTTGACCCAATGGACTGGCTCACCTTGATCATCTACGAGCAGTACTTC

d_gene: TRBD1
j_gene: TRBJ1-2
v_gene: TRBV12-5
abundance: -
CDR3aa: CASAPWAGGGYTF
CDR3nt: TGTGCTAGTGCTCCCTGGGCAGGGGGAGGCTACACCTTC

d_gene: TRBD1
j_gene: TRBJ2-1
v_gene: TRBV5-6
abundance: -
CDR3aa: CASSLVFRQGNNEQFF
CDR3nt: TGTGCCAGCAGCTTGGTATTCCGACAGGGTAACAATGAGCAGTTCTTC

d_gene: TRBD1
j_gene: TRBJ2-2
v_gene: TRBV10-3
abundance: -
CDR3aa: CAIRSGQGGTGELFF
CDR3nt: TGTGCCATCAGGTCCGGACAGGGGGGCACCGGGGAGCTGTTTTTT

d_gene: TRBD2
j_gene: TRBJ2-7
v_gene: TRBV7-9
abundance: -
CDR3aa: CASSSSGRSSYEQYF
CDR3nt: TGTGCCAGCAGCTCTAGCGGGAGGAGCTCCTACGAGCAGTACTTC

d_gene: -
j_gene: TRBJ1-2
v_gene: TRBV4-1
abundance: -
CDR3aa: CASSRQIIRLRSDYGYTF
CDR3nt: TGCGCCAGCAGCCGACAAATAATTAGGTTGAGATCGGATTATGGCTACACCTTC

d_gene: TRBD1
j_gene: TRBJ1-5
v_gene: TRBV5-1
abundance: -
CDR3aa: CASSLGTGARPQHF
CDR3nt: TGCGCCAGCAGCTTGGGGACAGGGGCAAGGCCCCAGCATTTT

d_gene: TRBD1
j_gene: TRBJ1-5
v_gene: TRBV6-6
abundance: -
CDR3aa: CASSFQGGMDQPQHF
CDR3nt: TGTGCCAGCAGTTTCCAGGGGGGTATGGATCAGCCCCAGCATTTT

d_gene: -
j_gene: TRBJ2-2
v_gene: TRBV13
abundance: -
CDR3aa: CASSHTGELFF
CDR3nt: TGTGCCAGCAGCCATACCGGGGAGCTGTTTTTT